The 15 T cell receptor beta chains below were found in one sample sequenced in a study of blood T cell repertoires in COVID-19. Sequencing was performed with immunoSEQ multiplex PCR; in TCRdb, only in-frame clones are kept and a portion is missing. The sample records about 330,000 clones, roughly 90% being singletons. Sequencing was done on a sample of PBMCs or T cells enriched from blood (not recorded which). These receptors all come from a woman younger than 45 who had recovered from COVID-19.

V gene TRBV27 combines with J gene TRBJ2-7; 12 bases match TRBD2. The germline CDR1 and CDR2 sequences are MNHEY and SMNVEV (reference sequence). The CDR3 spans 20 residues. With 5 bases clipped from V and 5 bases from J, the junction kept 22 bases outside the gene matches. The CDR3 loop reads CASSITWTASGRAAPNEQYF. Written as DNA, the CDR3 is TGTGCCAGCAGTATTACATGGACGGCTAGCGGGAGGGCCGCGCCAAACGAGCAGTACTTC.

CDR3 nucleotide sequence: TGCGCCAGCAGCCAAGCACCCCACAGGGCTACGAACACTGAAGCTTTCTTT. Its protein is CASSQAPHRATNTEAFF. The rearrangement uses TRBV4-1 and TRBJ1-1, with a tentative D call TRBD1 (6 bases). Trimming removed 1 base from V and 1 base from J, with 16 bases in between. This CDR3 region has 17 residues. Germline V lookup: CDR1 MGHRA, CDR2 YSYEKL.

The chain is built from TRBV30 and TRBJ1-2, with D possibly being TRBD1 (5 bases). The CDR3 is 13 residues long. Germline values: CDR1 GTSNPN, CDR2 SVGIG (reference sequence). V dropped 0 bases and J dropped 6 bases, with 11 bases sitting between them. CDR3 DNA sequence: TGTGCCTGGAGTGTGGGGCCCCCGGATGGCTACACCTTC. It codes for CAWSVGPPDGYTF.

The chain has TRBV6-5 and TRBJ2-1; 9 nucleotides align to TRBD1. Germline CDR1 and CDR2: MNHEY and SVGAGI. After removal of 6 bases from V and 8 bases from J, the junction contained 11 bases not matched to a gene. CDR3 length: 15 residues. The CDR3 nucleotides are TGTGCCAGCAGGGAGGGACAGGGATTGGGAGATGAGCAGTTCTTC. Protein sequence: CASREGQGLGDEQFF.

The CDR3 reads CASNRGLRGNTIYF. CDR3 bases: TGTGCCAGCAATCGAGGCTTGAGGGGAAACACCATATATTTT. The chain uses TRBV2 and TRBJ1-3; D gene ambiguous. The V and J ends lost 7 bases and 4 bases respectively, with 14 bases between them. Germline-derived CDR1 and CDR2 are SNHLY and FYNNEI. This CDR3 region has 14 residues.

The chain uses TRBV5-4 and TRBJ2-1; D not resolved. V lost 6 bases, J lost 0 bases, and 10 bases lay in between. Per the germline V gene, CDR1 is SGHNT and CDR2 is YYREEE (reference sequence). The CDR3 runs 14 residues. The CDR3 DNA is TGTGCCAGCACCTCCCCGAGCTCCTACAATGAGCAGTTCTTC. Its translation: CASTSPSSYNEQFF.

The rearrangement joins TRBV11-1 to TRBJ1-2; D possibly corresponds to TRBD1 (6 bases). V was trimmed by 4 bases and J by 8 bases, leaving 20 bases between them. This CDR3 has 15 residues. Looked up from germline, CDR1 is SGHAT and CDR2 is FQDESV (reference sequence). The DNA of the CDR3 is TGTGCCAGCAGCTCGCTACCCGGGACAACTATGGGCTACACCTTC. This encodes CASSSLPGTTMGYTF.

The V call is TRBV6-5, the J call TRBJ2-3; the D gene is possibly TRBD2 (6 bases). V shed 4 bases and J shed 0 bases, with 11 bases lying between them. CDR3 length: 15 residues. Per the germline V gene, CDR1 is MNHEY and CDR2 is SVGAGI. In DNA form, the CDR3 reads TGTGCCAGCAGTTTGTTAGCGGAAAGCACAGATACGCAGTATTTT. Protein sequence: CASSLLAESTDTQYF.

V gene TRBV18 combines with J gene TRBJ1-5, with D possibly being TRBD1 (6 bases). This CDR3 is built from 15 residues. Germline CDR1 and CDR2: KGHSH and LQKENI. The ends were cut back, 3 bases at V and 1 base at J, with 10 bases in the middle. CDR3 nucleotides: TGTGCCAGCTCACCGGCACAGGGAAGCAATCAGCCCCAGCATTTT. It yields the protein CASSPAQGSNQPQHF.

For the CDR3, the DNA is TGTGCCAGCAGCTTGACTAGCGGGAGGGATGAGCAGTTCTTC. It codes for CASSLTSGRDEQFF. The chain is built from TRBV11-2 and TRBJ2-1; 14 bases are a match to TRBD2. The CDR3 consists of 14 residues. V dropped 3 bases and J dropped 8; count of bases not matched to a gene: 0. Germline CDR1 and CDR2: SGHAT and FQNNGV.

This clone has only one observation. CDR3 nucleotide sequence: TGTGCTACAGCAAGTAATGGAAACACCATATATTTT. Translation: CATASNGNTIYF. The rearrangement joins TRBV19 to TRBJ1-3; D unresolved. The CDR3 has 12 residues. Germline CDR1 and CDR2: LNHDA and SQIVND (reference sequence).

V usage is TRBV21-1 and J usage is TRBJ1-5. TRBV21-1 represents a pseudogene. This CDR3 region has 16 residues. The CDR3 here is CASSRPGGKDNQPQHF. Written as DNA, the CDR3 is TGTGCCAGCAGTCGCCCGGGGGGGAAGGACAATCAGCCCCAGCATTTT.

The rearrangement links TRBV14 to TRBJ2-3, with 9 bases identical to TRBD2. The germline gives CDR1 SGHDN, CDR2 FVKESK. CDR3 length equals 17 residues. V lost 1 base and J lost 4; bases outside the gene matches: 9. The CDR3 loop reads CASSQGVWREGADTQYF. The CDR3 DNA reads TGTGCCAGCAGCCAAGGAGTATGGCGGGAGGGAGCAGATACGCAGTATTTT.

V gene TRBV7-2 combines with J gene TRBJ2-1; D is perhaps TRBD1 (5 bases). V gave up 5 bases and J gave up 4 bases, with 12 bases separating them. The CDR3 extends over 14 amino acids. CDR1 is SGHTA and CDR2 is FQGNSA in the germline V gene. The DNA of the CDR3 is TGTGCCAGCAGCCCCCGGACACGTTACAATGAGCAGTTCTTC. Its translation: CASSPRTRYNEQFF.

This clone was picked up many times. The chain uses TRBV6-5 and TRBJ2-1, with 7 bases aligning to TRBD2. Trimming took 5 bases from V and 4 from J; bases not matched to a gene: 5. This CDR3 comprises 14 residues. CDR1 is MNHEY and CDR2 is SVGAGI in the germline V gene. The CDR3: CASSISGEYNEQFF. The CDR3 DNA sequence: TGTGCCAGCAGTATCAGCGGGGAATACAATGAGCAGTTCTTC.